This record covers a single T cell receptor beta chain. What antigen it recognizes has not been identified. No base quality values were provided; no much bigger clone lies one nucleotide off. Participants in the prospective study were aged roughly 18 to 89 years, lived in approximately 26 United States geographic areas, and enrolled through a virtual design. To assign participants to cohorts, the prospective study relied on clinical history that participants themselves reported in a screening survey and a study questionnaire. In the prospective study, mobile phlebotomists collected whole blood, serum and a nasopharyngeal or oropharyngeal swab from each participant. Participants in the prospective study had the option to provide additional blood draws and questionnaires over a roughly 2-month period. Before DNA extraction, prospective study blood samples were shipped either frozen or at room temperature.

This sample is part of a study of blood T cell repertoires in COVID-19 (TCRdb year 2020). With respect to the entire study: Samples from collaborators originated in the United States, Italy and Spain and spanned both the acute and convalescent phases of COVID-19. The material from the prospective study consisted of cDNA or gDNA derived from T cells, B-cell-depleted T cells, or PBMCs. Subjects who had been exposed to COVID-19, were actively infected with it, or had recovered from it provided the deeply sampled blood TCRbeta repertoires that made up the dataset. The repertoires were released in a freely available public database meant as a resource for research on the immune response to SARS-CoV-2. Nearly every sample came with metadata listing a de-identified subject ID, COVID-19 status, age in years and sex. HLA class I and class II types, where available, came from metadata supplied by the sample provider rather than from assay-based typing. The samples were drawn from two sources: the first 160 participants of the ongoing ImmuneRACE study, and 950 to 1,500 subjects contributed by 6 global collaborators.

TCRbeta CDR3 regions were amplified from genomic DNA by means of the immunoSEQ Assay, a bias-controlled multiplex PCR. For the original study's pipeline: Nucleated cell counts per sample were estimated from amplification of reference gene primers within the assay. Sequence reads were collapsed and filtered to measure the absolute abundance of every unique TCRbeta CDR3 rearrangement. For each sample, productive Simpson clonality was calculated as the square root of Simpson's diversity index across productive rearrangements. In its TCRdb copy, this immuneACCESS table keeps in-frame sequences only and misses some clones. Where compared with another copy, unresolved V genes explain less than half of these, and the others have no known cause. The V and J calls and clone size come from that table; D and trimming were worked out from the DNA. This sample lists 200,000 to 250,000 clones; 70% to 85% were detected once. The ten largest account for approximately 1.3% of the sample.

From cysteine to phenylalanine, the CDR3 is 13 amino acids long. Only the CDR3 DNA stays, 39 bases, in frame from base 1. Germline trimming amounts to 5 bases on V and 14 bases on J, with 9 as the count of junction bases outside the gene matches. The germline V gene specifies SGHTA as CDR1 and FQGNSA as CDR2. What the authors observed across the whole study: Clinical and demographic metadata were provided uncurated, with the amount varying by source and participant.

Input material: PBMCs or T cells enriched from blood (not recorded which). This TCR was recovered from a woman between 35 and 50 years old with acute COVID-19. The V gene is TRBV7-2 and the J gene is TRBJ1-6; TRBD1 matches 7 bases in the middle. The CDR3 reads CASSATGTRTLHF. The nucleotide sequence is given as TGTGCCAGCAGCGCGACAGGGACCCGCACCCTCCACTTT.